The next 9 T cell receptor beta chains were all read from a single sample in a study of beta chain features in type 1 diabetes. Of the isolated RNA, all was reverse transcribed, and so the sequenced material was expressed TCRB transcripts. Profiling relied on immunoSEQ multiplex PCR, and the TCRdb table lists in-frame clones only, not all of them. The repertoire has 600,000 to 650,000 clones, around a sixth of them found once; the top ten carry roughly 0.098%. Input material: naive CD4+ T cells from blood. Receptors originate from a man aged 18 to 29 in good health.

This clone was counted only a few times. The V and J genes are TRBV6-5 and TRBJ1-1; no firm D call. Germline V lookup: CDR1 MNHEY, CDR2 SVGAGI. V lost 2 bases, J lost 0 bases, and 10 bases lay in between. The CDR3 spans 15 residues. The CDR3 loop is CASSYNSIVNTEAFF. The CDR3 DNA follows: TGTGCCAGCAGTTACAATAGCATTGTGAACACTGAAGCTTTCTTT.

This clone was detected a few times. The chain has TRBV30 and TRBJ2-2; 7 bases line up with TRBD1. V was clipped by 5 bases and J by 6 bases; unmatched bases: 12. Germline CDR1 is GTSNPN and CDR2 is SVGIG (reference sequence). This CDR3 has 15 residues. CDR3 region: CAWGKGATRAGELFF. The CDR3 nucleotides are TGTGCCTGGGGAAAGGGGGCCACTCGGGCCGGGGAGCTGTTTTTT.

This clone was observed a few times. This chain joins TRBV5-1 and TRBJ2-7; D might be TRBD1 (6 bases). V lost 4 bases and J 0 bases, leaving 11 bases between the germline ends. The length of the CDR3 is 14 residues. CDR1 is SGHRS and CDR2 is YFSETQ in the germline V gene. CDR3 loop: CASSISQGSYEQYF. The CDR3 coding sequence is TGCGCCAGCAGCATTTCACAGGGCTCCTACGAGCAGTACTTC.

This chain uses TRBV4-3 with TRBJ1-2; no reliable D call. Germline V CDR1 and CDR2: LGHNA, YSLEER. CDR3 length: 16 amino acids. V lost 1 base to trimming and J lost 0 bases, with 12 bases between them. Here the CDR3 DNA reads TGCGCCAGCAGCCAAGGTGGAGGGATAGCTAACTATGGCTACACCTTC. Encoded protein: CASSQGGGIANYGYTF.

This clone appeared a single time. The rearrangement uses TRBV7-9 and TRBJ1-1; D possibly corresponds to TRBD1 (5 bases). There are 15 residues in the CDR3. The ends were cut back, 1 base at V and 4 bases at J, with 13 bases in the middle. The germline V gene encodes CDR1 SEHNR and CDR2 FQNEAQ (reference sequence). The CDR3 nucleotides read TGTGCCAGCAGCTTAGGGGGGGTGGAAACCACTGAAGCTTTCTTT. It encodes CASSLGGVETTEAFF. The full variable domain, its missing parts supplied by reference TRBV7-9 and TRBJ1-1, is DTGVSQNPRHKITKRGQNVTFRCDPISEHNRLYWYRQTLGQGPEFLTYFQNEAQLEKSRLLSDRFSAERPKGSFSTLEIQRTEQGDSAMYLCASSLGGVETTEAFFGQGTRLTVV.

In the case of this clone: The sample contains more than one DNA sequence encoding this CDR3. The gene calls are TRBV9 and TRBJ2-7, with D maybe TRBD1 (5 bases). V lost 1 base and J 0 bases, leaving 8 bases between the germline ends. Germline lookup yields CDR1 SGDLS and CDR2 YYNGEE. The CDR3 is 14 amino acids. CDR3 sequence (DNA): TGTGCCAGCAGCGTAACAGGAAACTCCTACGAGCAGTACTTC. Translation: CASSVTGNSYEQYF. Complete variable domain (other parts from reference TRBV9 and TRBJ2-7): DSGVTQTPKHLITATGQRVTLRCSPRSGDLSVYWYQQSLDQGLQFLIQYYNGEERAKGNILERFSAQQFPDLHSELNLSSLELGDSALYFCASSVTGNSYEQYFGPGTRLTVT.

Notes on this clone: Within the sample, other DNA sequences also encode this same CDR3. The V call is TRBV4-1, the J call TRBJ2-7; 8 bases are shared with TRBD1. This CDR3 has 14 amino acids. Losses at the gene ends were 4 bases for V and 0 bases for J; bases not matched to a gene: 2. Germline V gene data show CDR1 as MGHRA and CDR2 as YSYEKL. CDR3 amino acids: CASSLGQGSYEQYF. The CDR3 nucleotides are TGCGCCAGCAGCCTCGGACAGGGCTCCTACGAGCAGTACTTC.

The chain carries TRBV29-1 and TRBJ2-1; no clear D. V gave up 4 bases and J gave up 8 bases, with 12 bases separating them. The CDR3 runs 12 residues. Per germline, CDR1 SQVTM and CDR2 ANQGSEA. The CDR3 coding sequence is TGCAGCGTTGCGACCCCCTGGGATGAGCAGTTCTTC. The encoded protein is CSVATPWDEQFF.

V usage is TRBV30 and J usage is TRBJ1-4; 7 bases are a match to TRBD1. CDR1 and CDR2 (germline): GTSNPN, SVGIG (reference sequence). The CDR3 sequence is 12 residues long. V was clipped by 5 bases and J by 10 bases; unmatched bases: 7. The CDR3 spells CAWQGEPRKLFF. Here the CDR3 DNA reads TGTGCCTGGCAGGGGGAGCCGAGAAAACTGTTTTTT.